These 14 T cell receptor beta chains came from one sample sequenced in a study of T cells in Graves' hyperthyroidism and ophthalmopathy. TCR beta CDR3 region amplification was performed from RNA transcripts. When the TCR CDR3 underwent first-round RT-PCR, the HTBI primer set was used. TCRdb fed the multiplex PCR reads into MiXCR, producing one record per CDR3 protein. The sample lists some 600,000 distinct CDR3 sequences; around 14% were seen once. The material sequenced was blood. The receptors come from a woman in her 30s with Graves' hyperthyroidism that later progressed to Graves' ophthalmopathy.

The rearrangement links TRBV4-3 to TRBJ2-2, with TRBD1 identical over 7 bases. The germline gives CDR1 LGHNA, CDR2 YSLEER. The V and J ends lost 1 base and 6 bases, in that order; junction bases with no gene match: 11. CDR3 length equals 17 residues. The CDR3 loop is CASSQGVRQGPSGELFF. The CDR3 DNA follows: TGCGCCAGCAGCCAAGGGGTGAGACAGGGACCGTCCGGGGAGCTGTTTTTT.

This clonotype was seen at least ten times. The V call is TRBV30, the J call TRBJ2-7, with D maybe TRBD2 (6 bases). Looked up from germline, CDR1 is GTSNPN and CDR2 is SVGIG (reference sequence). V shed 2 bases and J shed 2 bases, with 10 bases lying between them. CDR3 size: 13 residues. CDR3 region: CAWSRGLPYEQYF. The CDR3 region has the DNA TGTGCCTGGAGTAGGGGACTTCCCTACGAGCAGTACTTC.

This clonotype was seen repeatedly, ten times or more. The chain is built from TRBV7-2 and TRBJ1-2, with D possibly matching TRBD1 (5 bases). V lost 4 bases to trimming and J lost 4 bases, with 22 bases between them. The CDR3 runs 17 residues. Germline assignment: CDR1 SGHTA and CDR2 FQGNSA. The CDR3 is CASSSAGASKRGYGYTF. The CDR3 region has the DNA TGTGCCAGCAGCTCCGCTGGGGCCAGTAAGAGGGGCTATGGCTACACCTTC.

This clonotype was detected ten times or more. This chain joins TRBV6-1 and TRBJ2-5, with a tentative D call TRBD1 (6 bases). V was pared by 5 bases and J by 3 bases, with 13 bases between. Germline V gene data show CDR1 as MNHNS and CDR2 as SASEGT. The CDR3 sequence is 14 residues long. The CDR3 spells CASSLTGHEETQYF. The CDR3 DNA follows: TGTGCCAGCAGTTTGACAGGCCACGAAGAGACCCAGTACTTC.

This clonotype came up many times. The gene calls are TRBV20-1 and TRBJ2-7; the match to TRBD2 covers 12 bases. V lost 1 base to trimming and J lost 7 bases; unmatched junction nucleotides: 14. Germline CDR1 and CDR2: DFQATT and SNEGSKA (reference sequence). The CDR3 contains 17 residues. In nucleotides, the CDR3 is TGCAGTGCTAGAGCGGCTAGCGGGAGGGAACCTCGTGGGGAGCAGTACTTC. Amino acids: CSARAASGREPRGEQYF.

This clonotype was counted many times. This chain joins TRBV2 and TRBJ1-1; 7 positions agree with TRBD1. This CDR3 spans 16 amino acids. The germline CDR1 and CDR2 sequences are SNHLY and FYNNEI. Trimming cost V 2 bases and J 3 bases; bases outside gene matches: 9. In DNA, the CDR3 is TGTGCCAGCAGTGAATTCGACAGGGCCGTATACACTGAAGCTTTCTTT. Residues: CASSEFDRAVYTEAFF.

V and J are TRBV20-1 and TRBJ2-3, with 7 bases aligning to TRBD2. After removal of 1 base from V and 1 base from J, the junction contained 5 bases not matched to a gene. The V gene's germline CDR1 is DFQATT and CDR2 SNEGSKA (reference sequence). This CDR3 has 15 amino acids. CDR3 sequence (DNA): TGCAGTGCTAGAGGCGGGAGTGGTGGCACAGATACGCAGTATTTT. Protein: CSARGGSGGTDTQYF.

The CDR3 bases are TGTGCCAGCAGTCTGCTACGGAGGGTTTACGAGCAGTACTTC. It encodes CASSLLRRVYEQYF. V usage is TRBV28 and J usage is TRBJ2-7; a possible D gene is TRBD2 (6 bases). Trimming pared 5 bases from V and 4 bases from J, leaving 15 bases between. CDR3 size: 14 residues. Looked up from germline, CDR1 is MDHEN and CDR2 is SYDVKM. The complete variable domain, with remaining parts taken from reference TRBV28 and TRBJ2-7, reads DVKVTQSSRYLVKRTGEKVFLECVQDMDHENMFWYRQDPGLGLRLIYFSYDVKMKEKGDIPEGYSVSREKKERFSLILESASTNQTSMYLCASSLLRRVYEQYFGPGTRLTVT.

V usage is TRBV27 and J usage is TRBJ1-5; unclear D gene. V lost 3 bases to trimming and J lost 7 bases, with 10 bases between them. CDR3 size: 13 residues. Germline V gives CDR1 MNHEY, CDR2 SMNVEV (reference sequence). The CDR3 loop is CASSFGQEQPQHF. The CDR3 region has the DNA TGTGCCAGCAGTTTCGGGCAGGAACAGCCCCAGCATTTT.

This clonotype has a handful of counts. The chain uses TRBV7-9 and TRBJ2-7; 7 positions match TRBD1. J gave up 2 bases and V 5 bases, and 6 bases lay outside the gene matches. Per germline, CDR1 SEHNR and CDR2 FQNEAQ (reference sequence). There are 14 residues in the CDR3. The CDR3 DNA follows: TGTGCCAGCAGCCCAATAGGACAGGCCTACGAGCAGTACTTC. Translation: CASSPIGQAYEQYF.

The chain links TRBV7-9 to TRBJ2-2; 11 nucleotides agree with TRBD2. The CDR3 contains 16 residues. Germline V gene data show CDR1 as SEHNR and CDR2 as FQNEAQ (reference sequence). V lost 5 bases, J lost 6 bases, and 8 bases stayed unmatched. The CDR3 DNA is TGTGCCAGCAGCCCTCTAGCGGGAGGCAGATCCGGGGAGCTGTTTTTT. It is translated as CASSPLAGGRSGELFF.

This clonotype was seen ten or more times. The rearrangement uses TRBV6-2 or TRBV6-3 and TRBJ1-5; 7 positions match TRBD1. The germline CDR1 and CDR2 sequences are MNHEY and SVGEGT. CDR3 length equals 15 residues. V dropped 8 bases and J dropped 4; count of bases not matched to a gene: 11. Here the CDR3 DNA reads TGTGCCAGCTCCCCGTTAGGGGGCACGAATCAGCCCCAGCATTTT. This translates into CASSPLGGTNQPQHF.

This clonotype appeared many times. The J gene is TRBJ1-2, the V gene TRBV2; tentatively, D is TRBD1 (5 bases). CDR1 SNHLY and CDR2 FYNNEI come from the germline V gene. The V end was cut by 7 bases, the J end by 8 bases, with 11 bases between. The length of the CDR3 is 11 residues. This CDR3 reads CASKRRDGYTF. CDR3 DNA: TGTGCCAGCAAAAGAAGGGACGGCTACACCTTC.

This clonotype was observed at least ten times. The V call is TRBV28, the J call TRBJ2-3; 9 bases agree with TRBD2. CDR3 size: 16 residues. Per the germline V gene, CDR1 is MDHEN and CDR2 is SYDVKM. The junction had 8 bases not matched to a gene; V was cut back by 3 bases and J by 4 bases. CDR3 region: CASSLIAGELADTQYF. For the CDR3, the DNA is TGTGCCAGCAGTTTGATAGCGGGAGAGTTAGCAGATACGCAGTATTTT.